Sequencing of this TCR beta chain was carried out in a study of blood T cell repertoires in COVID-19. Overall study context: Spain, Italy and the United States supplied samples that represented acute and convalescent COVID-19. The analysed material was cDNA or gDNA that came from T cells, B-cell-depleted T cells, or PBMCs.

TCRdb's table, derived via immunoSEQ multiplex PCR, lists solely in-frame clones and lacks some. The table includes 200,000 to 250,000 clones, over 75% detected once. The CDR3 totals 15 residues. The J segment lost 5 bases and the V segment lost 3 bases, leaving 6 bases of the junction unmatched. Germline V gives CDR1 LNHDA, CDR2 SQIVND (reference sequence). Participants in the exposed group had met a COVID-19 case in the 2 weeks before joining the study. The genes are TRBV19 and TRBJ2-2; the match to TRBD1 covers 7 bases. The origin of this receptor is a woman in her thirties who had been exposed to COVID-19. The sample taken for sequencing was PBMCs or T cells enriched from blood (not recorded which). The CDR3 nucleotides are TGTGCCAGTAGTATCAATAGGGGGCGTACCGGGGAGCTGTTTTTT. This codes for CASSINRGRTGELFF.